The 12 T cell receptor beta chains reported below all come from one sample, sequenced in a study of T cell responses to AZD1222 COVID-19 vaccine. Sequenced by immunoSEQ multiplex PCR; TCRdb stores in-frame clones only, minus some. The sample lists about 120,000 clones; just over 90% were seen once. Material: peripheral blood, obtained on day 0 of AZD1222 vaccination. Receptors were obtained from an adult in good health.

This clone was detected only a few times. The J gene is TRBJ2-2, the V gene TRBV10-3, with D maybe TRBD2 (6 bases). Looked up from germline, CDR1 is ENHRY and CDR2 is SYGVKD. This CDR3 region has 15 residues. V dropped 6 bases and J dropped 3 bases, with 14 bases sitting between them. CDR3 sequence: CAIRDTGGYTGELFF. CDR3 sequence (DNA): TGTGCCATCAGGGACACCGGGGGTTACACCGGGGAGCTGTTTTTT.

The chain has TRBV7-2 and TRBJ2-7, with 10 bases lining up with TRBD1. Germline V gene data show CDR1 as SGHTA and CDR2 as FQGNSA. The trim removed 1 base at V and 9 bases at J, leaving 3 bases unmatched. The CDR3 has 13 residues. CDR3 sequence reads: CASSLVGDRGQYF. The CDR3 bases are TGTGCCAGCAGCTTAGTCGGGGACAGGGGGCAGTACTTC.

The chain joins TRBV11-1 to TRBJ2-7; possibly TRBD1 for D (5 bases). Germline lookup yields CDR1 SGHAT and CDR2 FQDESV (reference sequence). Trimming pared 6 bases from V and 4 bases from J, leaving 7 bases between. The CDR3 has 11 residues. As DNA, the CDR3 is TGTGCCAGCAGAGGGGTTTACGAGCAGTACTTC. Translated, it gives CASRGVYEQYF.

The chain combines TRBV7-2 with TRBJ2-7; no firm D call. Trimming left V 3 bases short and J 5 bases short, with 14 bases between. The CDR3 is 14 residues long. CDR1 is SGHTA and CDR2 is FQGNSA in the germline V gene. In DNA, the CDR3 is TGTGCCAGCAGCTTTGGACCTGGCTACCACGAGCAGTACTTC. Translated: CASSFGPGYHEQYF.

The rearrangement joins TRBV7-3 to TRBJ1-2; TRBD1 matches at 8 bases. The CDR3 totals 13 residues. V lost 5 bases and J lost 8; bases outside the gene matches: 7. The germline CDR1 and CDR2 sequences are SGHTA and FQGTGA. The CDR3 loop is CASSTPTGDGYTF. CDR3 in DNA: TGTGCCAGCAGCACACCGACAGGGGACGGCTACACCTTC.

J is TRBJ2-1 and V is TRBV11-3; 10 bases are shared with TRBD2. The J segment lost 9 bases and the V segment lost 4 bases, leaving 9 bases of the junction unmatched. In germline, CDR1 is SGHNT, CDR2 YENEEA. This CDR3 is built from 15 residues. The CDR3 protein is CASSSTGTSVTEQFF. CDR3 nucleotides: TGTGCCAGCAGCTCAACCGGGACTAGCGTCACTGAGCAGTTCTTC.

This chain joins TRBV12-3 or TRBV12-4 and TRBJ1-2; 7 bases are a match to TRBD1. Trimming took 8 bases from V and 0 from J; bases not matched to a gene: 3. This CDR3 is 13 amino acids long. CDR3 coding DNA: TGTGCCAGCTACAGGGGACCTAACTATGGCTACACCTTC. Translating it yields CASYRGPNYGYTF.

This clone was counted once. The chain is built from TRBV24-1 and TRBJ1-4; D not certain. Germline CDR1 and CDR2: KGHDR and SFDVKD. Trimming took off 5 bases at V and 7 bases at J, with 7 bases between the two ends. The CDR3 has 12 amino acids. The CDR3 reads CATSASGEKLFF. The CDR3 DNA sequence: TGTGCCACCAGTGCTTCTGGTGAAAAACTGTTTTTT.

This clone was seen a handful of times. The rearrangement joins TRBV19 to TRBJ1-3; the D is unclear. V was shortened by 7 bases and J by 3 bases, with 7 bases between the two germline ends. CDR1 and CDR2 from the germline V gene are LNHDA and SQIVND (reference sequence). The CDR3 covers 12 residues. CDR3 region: CASIDNGNTIYF. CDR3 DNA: TGTGCCAGTATCGACAATGGAAACACCATATATTTT.

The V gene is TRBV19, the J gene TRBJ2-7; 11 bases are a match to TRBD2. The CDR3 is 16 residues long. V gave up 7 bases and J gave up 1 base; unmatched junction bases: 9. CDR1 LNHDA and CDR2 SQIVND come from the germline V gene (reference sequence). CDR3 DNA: TGTGCCAGTACCAAGGGGGGACTAGCGGATTCCTACGAGCAGTACTTC. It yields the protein CASTKGGLADSYEQYF.

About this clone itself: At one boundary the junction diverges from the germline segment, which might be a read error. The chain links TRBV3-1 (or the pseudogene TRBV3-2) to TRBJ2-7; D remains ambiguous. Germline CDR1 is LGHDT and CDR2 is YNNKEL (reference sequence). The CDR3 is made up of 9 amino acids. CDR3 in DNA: TGTGCCACAAAAACACCTCAGGCCTTC. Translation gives CATKTPQAF.

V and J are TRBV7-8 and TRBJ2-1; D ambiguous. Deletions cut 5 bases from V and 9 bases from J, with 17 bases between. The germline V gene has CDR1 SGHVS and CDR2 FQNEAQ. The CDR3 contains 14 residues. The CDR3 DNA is TGTGCCAGCAGCCCCGTCAATGGTAAGAGTGAGCAGTTCTTC. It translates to CASSPVNGKSEQFF.